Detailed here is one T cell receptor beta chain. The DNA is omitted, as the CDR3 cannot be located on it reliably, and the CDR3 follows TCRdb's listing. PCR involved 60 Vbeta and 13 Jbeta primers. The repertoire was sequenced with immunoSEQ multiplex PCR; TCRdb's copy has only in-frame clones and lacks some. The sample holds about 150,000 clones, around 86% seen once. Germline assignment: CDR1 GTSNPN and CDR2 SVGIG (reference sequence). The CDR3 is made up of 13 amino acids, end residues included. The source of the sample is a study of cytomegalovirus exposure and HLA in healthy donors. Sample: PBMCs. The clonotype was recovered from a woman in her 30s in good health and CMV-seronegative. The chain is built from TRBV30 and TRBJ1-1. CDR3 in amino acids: CACPGRGNTEAFF.